The TCR beta chain described here comes from a study of tissue T cells after allogeneic stem cell transplantation. The wider study: Enrolled prospectively were adult allogeneic hematopoietic cell transplant recipients whose graft-versus-host disease was steroid-refractory. Graft-versus-host disease patients received grafts, several unmodified and three CD34-selected to deplete T cells. General study results and limits: Blood and spleen captured only part of the tissue TCR repertoire.

The count of this clone is one. Its antigen is undetermined. Clones were read by immunoSEQ multiplex PCR, and TCRdb kept only the in-frame ones, dropping some. Of roughly 25,000 clones detected, about 90% appear once; the ten largest clones hold 2%. With 3 bases clipped from V and 9 bases from J, the junction kept 16 bases outside the gene matches. The CDR3 spans 16 residues. The germline V gene encodes CDR1 MGHRA and CDR2 YSYEKL. This specimen consisted of blood, obtained before transplantation. This receptor was obtained from a male donor at least 60 years old who later had graft-versus-host disease after an allogeneic stem cell transplant. V gene TRBV4-1 combines with J gene TRBJ2-5; 7 nucleotides align to TRBD2. CDR3 nucleotides: TGCGCCAGCAGCCAGCCAGCCGGGACTACCGGGAGAGCCCAGTACTTC. Residues: CASSQPAGTTGRAQYF.